This TCR beta chain was identified in a study of blood T cell repertoires in COVID-19. TCRdb keeps only in-frame clones here, not all; method: immunoSEQ multiplex PCR. The data show under 150,000 clones, roughly 85% seen once. The germline V and J ends were trimmed by 7 bases and 5 bases, with 21 bases remaining between them. This CDR3 is 16 amino acids long. The V gene's germline CDR1 is SGHTA and CDR2 FQGTGA. The V and J genes are TRBV7-3 and TRBJ2-1; possible D gene TRBD2, 7 bases. Material for sequencing was peripheral blood. This sequence was found in a human donor in a cohort sampled during active COVID-19. CDR3 nucleotides: TGTGCCAGCACCAGGGAGGGGGGACTTAGCAACAATGAGCAGTTCTTC. Amino acid sequence: CASTREGGLSNNEQFF.